This entry lists 21 T cell receptor beta chains sequenced from one sample in a study of blood T cell repertoires in COVID-19. The data were produced by immunoSEQ multiplex PCR, yet TCRdb's version contains in-frame clones alone and is incomplete. The sample records about 190,000 clones, roughly 84% being singletons. The sequencing sample was made of peripheral blood. Receptors originate from a human donor in a cohort sampled during active COVID-19.

V gene TRBV6-2 or TRBV6-3 combines with J gene TRBJ2-5, with 7 bases lining up with TRBD2. Per the germline V gene, CDR1 is MNHEY and CDR2 is SVGEGT. The CDR3 has 14 residues. J gave up 5 bases and V 5 bases, and 8 bases lay outside the gene matches. CDR3 in amino acids: CASSPGGSPETQYF. CDR3 in DNA: TGTGCCAGCAGTCCCGGGGGGTCCCCCGAGACCCAGTACTTC.

V is TRBV28 and J is TRBJ2-3; D gene unclear. CDR3 size: 14 residues. V was trimmed by 3 bases and J by 1 base, leaving 8 bases between them. CDR1 and CDR2 from the germline V gene are MDHEN and SYDVKM. The DNA for the CDR3 is TGTGCCAGCAGTTTGGGCCCGGGCACAGATACGCAGTATTTT. This encodes CASSLGPGTDTQYF.

This clone came up once. The CDR3 region is CSARQGGEGGYTF. CDR3 nucleotides: TGCAGCGCGCGACAGGGCGGAGAAGGTGGCTACACCTTC. The chain combines TRBV29-1 with TRBJ1-2; TRBD1 aligns across 7 bases. This CDR3 is 13 amino acids long. V lost 7 bases to trimming and J lost 7 bases; unmatched junction nucleotides: 12. The germline V gene has CDR1 SQVTM and CDR2 ANQGSEA.

The J gene is TRBJ2-5, the V gene TRBV4-1; D is possibly TRBD2 (6 bases). Germline lookup yields CDR1 MGHRA and CDR2 YSYEKL. Trimming took off 4 bases at V and 4 bases at J, with 16 bases between the two ends. This CDR3 is 15 amino acids long. The CDR3 spells CASSLRAAGRETQYF. The CDR3 DNA sequence: TGCGCCAGCAGCCTACGAGCGGCCGGGAGAGAGACCCAGTACTTC.

The chain recombines TRBV4-1 with TRBJ1-4; D remains ambiguous. Germline V CDR1 and CDR2: MGHRA, YSYEKL. V was shortened by 5 bases and J by 8 bases, with 21 bases between the two germline ends. There are 16 residues in the CDR3. The chain's CDR3 is CASSLLSGSVEEKLFF. DNA for the CDR3: TGCGCCAGCAGCTTGCTATCGGGAAGTGTAGAAGAAAAACTGTTTTTT.

This chain links TRBV6-6 with TRBJ2-3; the D is unclear. The ends were cut back, 7 bases at V and 6 bases at J, with 11 bases in the middle. CDR1 is MNHNY, CDR2 SVGAGI, per germline (reference sequence). The CDR3 length is 12 residues. The CDR3 DNA reads as TGTGCCAGCACGGGTCCAAGGGATACGCAGTATTTT. It translates to CASTGPRDTQYF.

The rearrangement uses TRBV3-1 (or the pseudogene TRBV3-2) and TRBJ2-7; 10 bases match TRBD2. Germline-derived CDR1 and CDR2 are LGHDT and YNNKEL (reference sequence). There are 14 residues in the CDR3. J gave up 6 bases and V 2 bases, and 4 bases lay outside the gene matches. Here the CDR3 DNA reads TGTGCCAGCAGCCAAATAGCGGGAGGCCTCGAGCAGTACTTC. Residues: CASSQIAGGLEQYF.

V usage is TRBV5-1 and J usage is TRBJ1-1; no clear D gene. Trimming cost V 2 bases and J 1 base, with 9 bases left between them. Looked up from germline, CDR1 is SGHRS and CDR2 is YFSETQ. This CDR3 has 14 residues. CDR3 DNA: TGCGCCAGCAGCTTACTCGACAAGAACACTGAAGCTTTCTTT. This encodes CASSLLDKNTEAFF.

The chain links TRBV15 to TRBJ1-4; a weak D match, TRBD1 (6 bases). The germline CDR1 and CDR2 sequences are LNHNV and YYDKDF (reference sequence). V was trimmed by 9 bases and J by 1 base, leaving 18 bases between them. CDR3 length equals 16 residues. The CDR3 reads CATNRGQKGTNEKLFF. CDR3 coding DNA: TGTGCCACGAACCGGGGACAAAAAGGAACTAATGAAAAACTGTTTTTT.

This sequence joins TRBV28 and TRBJ2-1; 7 nucleotides align to TRBD2. V was clipped by 3 bases and J by 5 bases; unmatched bases: 4. Germline CDR1 reads MDHEN; CDR2 reads SYDVKM. The CDR3 loop spans 14 amino acids. This CDR3 is CASSFAGTNNEQFF. CDR3 nucleotides: TGTGCCAGCAGTTTTGCCGGGACTAACAATGAGCAGTTCTTC. Full variable domain (outside the CDR3, taken from reference TRBV28 and TRBJ2-1): DVKVTQSSRYLVKRTGEKVFLECVQDMDHENMFWYRQDPGLGLRLIYFSYDVKMKEKGDIPEGYSVSREKKERFSLILESASTNQTSMYLCASSFAGTNNEQFFGPGTRLTVL.

This clone has more than one count but fewer than ten. J is TRBJ1-5 and V is TRBV30; D uncertain. The CDR3 contains 14 residues. The germline V and J ends were trimmed by 5 bases and 3 bases, with 14 bases remaining between them. Germline CDR1 reads GTSNPN; CDR2 reads SVGIG (reference sequence). The CDR3 coding sequence is TGTGCCTGGCGAGGGCCAGGATTCAATCAGCCCCAGCATTTT. This encodes CAWRGPGFNQPQHF.

CDR3 residues: CASSSTAGNSPLHF. The CDR3 DNA reads TGCGCCAGCAGCTCCACCGCGGGTAATTCACCCCTCCACTTT. The chain links TRBV5-1 to TRBJ1-6; no firm D call. Trimming cost V 3 bases and J 6 bases, with 10 bases left between them. CDR1 SGHRS and CDR2 YFSETQ come from the germline V gene. The CDR3 loop spans 14 amino acids.

The V and J genes are TRBV3-1 (or the pseudogene TRBV3-2) and TRBJ2-5, with TRBD1 identical over 7 bases. This CDR3 region has 16 residues. Per germline, CDR1 LGHDT and CDR2 YNNKEL (reference sequence). The junction had 7 bases not matched to a gene; V was cut back by 1 base and J by 2 bases. The CDR3 loop is CASSQGGPGGQETQYF. Written as DNA, the CDR3 is TGTGCCAGCAGCCAAGGGGGTCCAGGGGGACAAGAGACCCAGTACTTC.

V and J are TRBV3-1 (or the pseudogene TRBV3-2) and TRBJ2-5; unclear D gene. Per the germline V gene, CDR1 is LGHDT and CDR2 is YNNKEL (reference sequence). The ends were cut back, 2 bases at V and 2 bases at J, with 12 bases in the middle. The CDR3 contains 15 residues. The CDR3 loop reads CASSQTLLQQETQYF. CDR3 bases: TGTGCCAGCAGCCAAACCTTACTCCAACAAGAGACCCAGTACTTC.

The J gene is TRBJ2-2, the V gene TRBV3-1 (or the pseudogene TRBV3-2); 7 bases map to TRBD2. CDR3 length: 14 residues. V dropped 5 bases and J dropped 3; count of bases not matched to a gene: 3. CDR1 is LGHDT, CDR2 YNNKEL, per germline (reference sequence). The CDR3 DNA is TGTGCCAGCAGCGAAGCGGGGTACACCGGGGAGCTGTTTTTT. It specifies CASSEAGYTGELFF.

V usage is TRBV27 and J usage is TRBJ2-7; the D is unclear. Germline V gives CDR1 MNHEY, CDR2 SMNVEV (reference sequence). The CDR3 has 15 residues. Trimming removed 7 bases from V and 0 bases from J, with 16 bases in between. The CDR3 reads CASMALGLSSYEQYF. The CDR3 DNA is TGTGCCAGCATGGCCCTAGGCCTCAGCTCCTACGAGCAGTACTTC.

The chain is built from TRBV10-3 and TRBJ1-2; 7 bases are shared with TRBD1. The CDR3 loop spans 14 amino acids. The junction had 7 bases not matched to a gene; V was cut back by 6 bases and J by 3 bases. Germline CDR1 ENHRY, CDR2 SYGVKD. This chain's CDR3 is CAIRTGDEYYGYTF. DNA of the CDR3: TGTGCCATCAGAACAGGGGATGAGTACTATGGCTACACCTTC.

The V gene is TRBV30, the J gene TRBJ1-3; D gene uncertain. CDR1 GTSNPN and CDR2 SVGIG come from the germline V gene (reference sequence). The CDR3 extends over 13 amino acids. V was clipped by 8 bases and J by 0 bases, with 11 bases between them. The CDR3 nucleotides are TGTGCCGCCACCCGGGACTCTGGAAACACCATATATTTT. This translates into CAATRDSGNTIYF.

Regarding this clone: The junction does not match germline at one end; this may be a read error. The CDR3 loop reads CASSLAFGTGGAYNEQFF. Written as DNA, the CDR3 is TGTGCTAGCAGCTTAGCTTTCGGGACAGGGGGCGCCTACAATGAGCAGTTCTTC. V gene TRBV7-7 combines with J gene TRBJ2-1, with TRBD1 matching over 12 bases. Germline CDR1 is SSHAT and CDR2 is FNYEAQ (reference sequence). This CDR3 comprises 18 residues.

The chain recombines TRBV6-5 with TRBJ2-2, with D maybe TRBD1 (5 bases). Trimming took off 6 bases at V and 5 bases at J, with 16 bases between the two ends. Germline V gene lookup returns CDR1 MNHEY and CDR2 SVGAGI. The CDR3 contains 15 residues. CDR3 nucleotides: TGTGCCAGCAGCCACAGGCAGGTCTTTACCGGGGAGCTGTTTTTT. Amino acid sequence: CASSHRQVFTGELFF.

V is TRBV19 and J is TRBJ1-5; D is perhaps TRBD1 (6 bases). The CDR3 totals 16 residues. The V and J ends lost 1 base and 0 bases respectively, with 10 bases between them. CDR1 and CDR2 (germline): LNHDA, SQIVND (reference sequence). The CDR3 region is CASSIATGYSNQPQHF. In DNA form, the CDR3 reads TGTGCCAGTAGTATAGCAACAGGGTATAGCAATCAGCCCCAGCATTTT.